This T cell receptor beta chain was sequenced in a study of blood T cell repertoires in COVID-19. Turning to the study itself: Acute and convalescent COVID-19 samples came from the United States, Italy and Spain. T cells, B-cell-depleted T cells, or PBMCs provided the cDNA or gDNA that served as material.

The CDR3 contains 15 residues. Germline V gives CDR1 SGDLS, CDR2 YYNGEE. Trimming took off 2 bases at V and 5 bases at J, with 16 bases between the two ends. Original data processing: Reference gene primer amplification in the assay estimated nucleated cell counts. Libraries were prepared by immunoSEQ multiplex PCR; TCRdb keeps only in-frame clonotypes and omits some of them. V, J and clone size are taken as reported in that table, and D and trimming were inferred from the DNA itself. The repertoire holds 85,000 to 120,000 clones, 84% seen once, with just under 4.5% in the top ten. The receptor comes from a human donor in a cohort sampled during active COVID-19. This chain links TRBV9 with TRBJ2-5, with a tentative D call TRBD2 (5 bases). The sample was peripheral blood. The chain's CDR3 is CASSVAPSPGETQYF. In DNA, the CDR3 is TGTGCCAGCAGCGTCGCCCCTAGCCCGGGCGAGACCCAGTACTTC. The full variable domain, its missing parts supplied by reference TRBV9 and TRBJ2-5, is DSGVTQTPKHLITATGQRVTLRCSPRSGDLSVYWYQQSLDQGLQFLIQYYNGEERAKGNILERFSAQQFPDLHSELNLSSLELGDSALYFCASSVAPSPGETQYFGPGTRLLVL.